The rows below give T cell receptor beta chains drawn from one sample of a study of T-cell memory formation after mild COVID-19. In TCRdb, the 5' RACE reads were re-called with MiXCR into one record per CDR3 protein. The sample has 200,000 to 300,000 distinct CDR3 sequences, less than 20% seen once; the top ten hold approximately 2.1%. The material sequenced was PBMCs or a T cell subset sorted from them (not recorded which). The receptors originated from an adult woman who had mild COVID-19 (a few samples of this study predate the infection). Cell type and time point are not known. The conserved cysteine and the conserved F or W are not part of the CDR3 here. The order of the fields is J gene, V gene, D gene, CDR3 protein. A D gene is named only where the DNA matches it firmly.

J gene: TRBJ2-3
V gene: TRBV12-3/TRBV12-4
D gene: .
CDR3 protein: ASSFGVGDTQY

J gene: TRBJ2-1
V gene: TRBV27
D gene: .
CDR3 protein: ASRPRPGWEAGEQF

J gene: TRBJ2-3
V gene: TRBV5-6
D gene: .
CDR3 protein: ASSLGATDTQY

J gene: TRBJ1-2
V gene: TRBV29-1
D gene: .
CDR3 protein: SGRFAGEGGNYGYT

J gene: TRBJ1-1
V gene: TRBV5-1
D gene: TRBD1
CDR3 protein: ASSFEGQAGTEAF

J gene: TRBJ1-6
V gene: TRBV6-1
D gene: TRBD1
CDR3 protein: ASSTPARTGNNSPLH

J gene: TRBJ1-6
V gene: TRBV27
D gene: TRBD1
CDR3 protein: ASGQGIHNSPLH

J gene: TRBJ1-6
V gene: TRBV18
D gene: TRBD1
CDR3 protein: ASSPGQGSPLH

J gene: TRBJ2-4
V gene: TRBV19
D gene: TRBD1
CDR3 protein: ASSEGGRNIQY

J gene: TRBJ2-1
V gene: TRBV4-1
D gene: TRBD1
CDR3 protein: ASSRTDRGNNEQF

J gene: TRBJ2-1
V gene: TRBV6-2/TRBV6-3
D gene: TRBD2
CDR3 protein: ASRRTSGRFSEQF

J gene: TRBJ2-2
V gene: TRBV6-5
D gene: .
CDR3 protein: ASTRRPNTGELF

J gene: TRBJ1-1
V gene: TRBV12-3/TRBV12-4
D gene: .
CDR3 protein: ASSFQGRGAEAF

J gene: TRBJ2-7
V gene: TRBV7-7
D gene: TRBD1
CDR3 protein: ASSLGQDSSYEQY

J gene: TRBJ1-2
V gene: TRBV12-3/TRBV12-4
D gene: TRBD1
CDR3 protein: ASSWRDSYGYT

J gene: TRBJ1-3
V gene: TRBV4-1
D gene: TRBD1
CDR3 protein: ASSQKSGTGDLRGSGNTIY

J gene: TRBJ1-1
V gene: TRBV20-1
D gene: .
CDR3 protein: SARGQYMNTEAF

J gene: TRBJ1-1
V gene: TRBV7-8
D gene: .
CDR3 protein: ASSSAGSNIRTEAF

J gene: TRBJ2-7
V gene: TRBV7-2
D gene: .
CDR3 protein: ASSSFLGRYEQY

J gene: TRBJ2-5
V gene: TRBV5-1
D gene: .
CDR3 protein: ASSFGLGETQY

J gene: TRBJ2-7
V gene: TRBV24-1
D gene: TRBD1
CDR3 protein: ATSDPRDRKYEQY

J gene: TRBJ2-7
V gene: TRBV4-2
D gene: .
CDR3 protein: ASSQDRSRPSEQY

J gene: TRBJ1-1
V gene: TRBV12-3/TRBV12-4
D gene: .
CDR3 protein: ASRDNQNTEAF

J gene: TRBJ2-3
V gene: TRBV21-1
D gene: .
CDR3 protein: ASSKVLARDTQY

J gene: TRBJ2-2
V gene: TRBV7-9
D gene: TRBD1
CDR3 protein: ASSSSGQGRTGELF

J gene: TRBJ1-5
V gene: TRBV5-5
D gene: .
CDR3 protein: ASSLAGISNQPQH

J gene: TRBJ2-1
V gene: TRBV20-1
D gene: TRBD1
CDR3 protein: SARLMGQGNNEQF

J gene: TRBJ1-6
V gene: TRBV7-2
D gene: .
CDR3 protein: ASSPGSVNSPLH

J gene: TRBJ2-1
V gene: TRBV4-2
D gene: .
CDR3 protein: ASSRWGGDSYNEQF

J gene: TRBJ2-1
V gene: TRBV5-5
D gene: TRBD2
CDR3 protein: ASSLLGGDSSYNEQF

J gene: TRBJ2-1
V gene: TRBV12-3/TRBV12-4
D gene: .
CDR3 protein: ASSVDSQSYNEQF

J gene: TRBJ2-3
V gene: TRBV11-2
D gene: TRBD1
CDR3 protein: ASSLRLILGQGSDTQY

J gene: TRBJ1-2
V gene: TRBV6-2/TRBV6-3
D gene: TRBD1
CDR3 protein: ASRRTGRGDGYT

J gene: TRBJ2-5
V gene: TRBV12-3/TRBV12-4
D gene: TRBD2
CDR3 protein: ASSPTSVQETQY

J gene: TRBJ2-6
V gene: TRBV5-1
D gene: .
CDR3 protein: ASSRDGANVLT

J gene: TRBJ1-1
V gene: TRBV5-4
D gene: .
CDR3 protein: ASRFGENTEAF

J gene: TRBJ1-4
V gene: TRBV7-8
D gene: .
CDR3 protein: ASSWGTTNEKLF

J gene: TRBJ2-7
V gene: TRBV30
D gene: .
CDR3 protein: AWSVLPVYEQY

J gene: TRBJ1-6
V gene: TRBV24-1
D gene: TRBD1
CDR3 protein: ATSGQGASPLH

J gene: TRBJ2-7
V gene: TRBV12-3/TRBV12-4
D gene: .
CDR3 protein: ASSWDSDYEQY

J gene: TRBJ1-2
V gene: TRBV27
D gene: TRBD1
CDR3 protein: ASSLYGTEGSLRYGYT

J gene: TRBJ1-1
V gene: TRBV18
D gene: .
CDR3 protein: ASSPGVTQEAF

J gene: TRBJ1-6
V gene: TRBV5-1
D gene: .
CDR3 protein: ASSLEKIYNSPLH

J gene: TRBJ1-6
V gene: TRBV20-1
D gene: .
CDR3 protein: SARPTPGGDSPLH

J gene: TRBJ2-2
V gene: TRBV4-2
D gene: TRBD2
CDR3 protein: ASSQGAGGNTGELF

J gene: TRBJ2-7
V gene: TRBV20-1
D gene: .
CDR3 protein: SASAGLGSYEQY

J gene: TRBJ2-1
V gene: TRBV12-3/TRBV12-4
D gene: .
CDR3 protein: ATRTYNEQF

J gene: TRBJ2-7
V gene: TRBV5-8
D gene: .
CDR3 protein: ASSFPGRFHEQY

J gene: TRBJ2-1
V gene: TRBV10-3
D gene: TRBD1
CDR3 protein: AISKGQSPYNEQF

J gene: TRBJ1-5
V gene: TRBV2
D gene: .
CDR3 protein: ASSEEGVGNQPQH

J gene: TRBJ1-2
V gene: TRBV3-1
D gene: .
CDR3 protein: ASSSHGSGPNYGYT